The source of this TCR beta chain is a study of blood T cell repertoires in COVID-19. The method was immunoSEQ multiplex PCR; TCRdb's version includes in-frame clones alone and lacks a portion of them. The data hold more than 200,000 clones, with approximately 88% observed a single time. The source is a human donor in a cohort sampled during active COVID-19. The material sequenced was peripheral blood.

The CDR3 loop is CASSLKGQGDNYGYTF. The CDR3 DNA follows: TGTGCCAGCAGCTTAAAGGGACAGGGAGATAACTATGGCTACACCTTC. V is TRBV7-9 and J is TRBJ1-2, with 9 nucleotides matching TRBD1. Germline assignment: CDR1 SEHNR and CDR2 FQNEAQ (reference sequence). This CDR3 region has 16 residues. Unmatched junction bases numbered 5, after V lost 2 bases and J lost 1 base. Filled out from reference TRBV7-9 and TRBJ1-2, the complete variable domain reads DTGVSQNPRHKITKRGQNVTFRCDPISEHNRLYWYRQTLGQGPEFLTYFQNEAQLEKSRLLSDRFSAERPKGSFSTLEIQRTEQGDSAMYLCASSLKGQGDNYGYTFGSGTRLTVV.